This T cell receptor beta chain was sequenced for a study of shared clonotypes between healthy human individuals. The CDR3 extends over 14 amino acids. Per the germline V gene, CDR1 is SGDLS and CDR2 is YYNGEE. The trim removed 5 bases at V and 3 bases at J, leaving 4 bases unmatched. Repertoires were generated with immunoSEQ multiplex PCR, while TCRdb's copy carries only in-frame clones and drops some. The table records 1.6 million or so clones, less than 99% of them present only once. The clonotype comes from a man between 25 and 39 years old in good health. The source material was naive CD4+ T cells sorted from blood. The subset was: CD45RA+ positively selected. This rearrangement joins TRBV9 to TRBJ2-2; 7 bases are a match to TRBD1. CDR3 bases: TGTGCCAGCAGTGATACAGGGGACACCGGGGAGCTGTTTTTT. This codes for CASSDTGDTGELFF.